This passage covers 22 T cell receptor beta chains from one sample sequenced in a study of blood T cell repertoires in COVID-19. Data came from immunoSEQ multiplex PCR; TCRdb stores just in-frame clones and leaves some out. This table has about 63,000 clones, 88% appearing once. The specimen sequenced was peripheral blood. These receptors came from a human donor in a cohort sampled during active COVID-19.

The chain links TRBV6-2 or TRBV6-3 to TRBJ2-7; D unresolved. The CDR3 is 13 amino acids. V lost 2 bases to trimming and J lost 3 bases, with 8 bases between them. Germline CDR1 MNHEY, CDR2 SVGEGT. CDR3 sequence reads: CASSYQELYEQYF. The CDR3 nucleotides are TGTGCCAGCAGTTACCAGGAACTCTACGAGCAGTACTTC.

V gene TRBV14 combines with J gene TRBJ2-7; no clear D. The germline V and J ends were trimmed by 4 bases and 3 bases, with 7 bases remaining between them. The CDR3 length is 12 residues. Germline-derived CDR1 and CDR2 are SGHDN and FVKESK. The CDR3 region is CASSPGSYEQYF. Written as DNA, the CDR3 is TGTGCCAGCAGCCCGGGTAGCTACGAGCAGTACTTC.

The J gene is TRBJ1-5, the V gene TRBV7-2, with D hard to call. CDR1 is SGHTA, CDR2 FQGNSA, per germline. The CDR3 extends over 14 amino acids. V was pared by 2 bases and J by 4 bases, with 9 bases between. CDR3 sequence: CASSLNSANQPQHF. The DNA of the CDR3 is TGTGCCAGCAGCTTAAACAGTGCTAATCAGCCCCAGCATTTT.

The chain carries TRBV3-1 (or the pseudogene TRBV3-2) and TRBJ2-5; 9 nucleotides line up with TRBD1. The CDR3 totals 16 residues. CDR1 and CDR2 from the germline V gene are LGHDT and YNNKEL (reference sequence). Unmatched junction bases numbered 11, after V lost 4 bases and J lost 5 bases. This CDR3 reads CASSPTGTGLGETQYF. For the CDR3, the DNA is TGTGCCAGCAGCCCTACAGGGACAGGGTTGGGTGAGACCCAGTACTTC.

The chain is built from TRBV28 and TRBJ1-5; tentative D call: TRBD1 (5 bases). The CDR3 runs to 12 residues. Looked up from germline, CDR1 is MDHEN and CDR2 is SYDVKM. V lost 3 bases, J lost 10 bases, and 10 bases lay in between. The CDR3 nucleotides are TGTGCCAGCAGTTTTTCAGGGCTACCCCAGCATTTT. This encodes CASSFSGLPQHF.

CDR3 in DNA: TGTGCCAGCGGGACAGGGGGCAATCAGCCCCAGCATTTT. Its protein is CASGTGGNQPQHF. The chain carries TRBV12-3 or TRBV12-4 and TRBJ1-5, with 10 bases that match TRBD1. Trimming cost V 8 bases and J 2 bases; bases outside gene matches: 0. The CDR3 is 13 amino acids.

This clone was counted once. The J gene is TRBJ2-7, the V gene TRBV5-1; 9 nucleotides match TRBD1. Germline V lookup: CDR1 SGHRS, CDR2 YFSETQ. The trim removed 6 bases at V and 0 bases at J, leaving 4 bases unmatched. There are 14 residues in the CDR3. Here the CDR3 DNA reads TGCGCCAGCAAGGACAGGGGTCCCTCCTACGAGCAGTACTTC. Translating it yields CASKDRGPSYEQYF.

J is TRBJ1-2 and V is TRBV7-2, with TRBD1 matching 10 bases. The germline CDR1 and CDR2 sequences are SGHTA and FQGNSA. This CDR3 is built from 13 residues. The V gene end was trimmed by 8 bases and the J gene end by 3 bases; junction bases not matched to a gene: 3. CDR3 sequence: CASGGTGDYGYTF. The DNA of the CDR3 is TGTGCCAGCGGAGGGACAGGGGACTATGGCTACACCTTC.

This chain links TRBV6-5 with TRBJ2-1, with TRBD2 matching over 11 bases. The germline V gene encodes CDR1 MNHEY and CDR2 SVGAGI. The CDR3 contains 15 residues. With V trimmed by 6 bases and J by 3 bases, 4 bases remained unmatched. CDR3 nucleotides: TGTGCCAGCAGATTAGCGGGAGGGCTCTACAATGAGCAGTTCTTC. Translation: CASRLAGGLYNEQFF.

This chain uses TRBV11-2 with TRBJ2-2; D may be TRBD2 (7 bases). Germline CDR1 is SGHAT and CDR2 is FQNNGV. V dropped 4 bases and J dropped 5 bases, with 20 bases sitting between them. The length of the CDR3 is 17 residues. The CDR3 sequence is CASSYRGGGAGTGELFF. The CDR3 DNA follows: TGTGCCAGCAGCTACCGGGGCGGGGGCGCCGGAACCGGGGAGCTGTTTTTT.

Comment on this clone: Other DNA sequences in this sample translate to the same CDR3. The chain carries TRBV7-3 and TRBJ1-1; D remains ambiguous. This CDR3 comprises 13 residues. Trimming stripped 3 bases from V and 1 base from J, with 6 bases between. From germline, CDR1 is SGHTA and CDR2 FQGTGA. The CDR3 nucleotides read TGTGCCAGCAGCTTCTCAGGGAACACTGAAGCTTTCTTT. Amino acids: CASSFSGNTEAFF.

This clone was recorded a few times. The gene calls are TRBV19 and TRBJ1-1; D may be TRBD1 (5 bases). CDR3 length: 13 amino acids. Germline values: CDR1 LNHDA, CDR2 SQIVND (reference sequence). The V and J ends lost 6 bases and 1 base respectively, with 9 bases between them. CDR3 sequence reads: CASSVTGNTEAFF. The CDR3 region has the DNA TGTGCCAGTAGCGTAACAGGGAACACTGAAGCTTTCTTT.

The chain has TRBV15 and TRBJ2-1, with 7 bases that match TRBD2. The V segment lost 2 bases and the J segment 0 bases; nucleotides outside the gene matches: 1. The CDR3 contains 15 residues. Germline V lookup: CDR1 LNHNV, CDR2 YYDKDF (reference sequence). CDR3 in amino acids: CATSRQRGSYNEQFF. DNA of the CDR3: TGTGCCACCAGCAGACAGCGGGGCTCCTACAATGAGCAGTTCTTC.

The chain uses TRBV5-5 and TRBJ1-4; 7 nucleotides agree with TRBD1. V was clipped by 1 base and J by 3 bases; unmatched bases: 6. Germline CDR1 and CDR2: SGHKS and YYEKEE (reference sequence). CDR3 length equals 16 residues. The CDR3 DNA is TGTGCCAGCAGCTTGAATGAGGGGGCGGCTAATGAAAAACTGTTTTTT. Its protein product is CASSLNEGAANEKLFF.

This chain connects TRBV7-9 to TRBJ2-3; TRBD2 agrees at 7 bases. V was clipped by 5 bases and J by 5 bases; unmatched bases: 4. Germline V gives CDR1 SEHNR, CDR2 FQNEAQ (reference sequence). The CDR3 consists of 13 residues. CDR3 amino acids: CASSPVAGDTQYF. The CDR3 DNA reads TGTGCCAGCAGCCCAGTAGCGGGAGATACGCAGTATTTT.

The CDR3 here is CASSKSADQETQYF. The CDR3 coding sequence is TGTGCCAGCAGCAAAAGTGCAGACCAAGAGACCCAGTACTTC. This rearrangement joins TRBV7-9 to TRBJ2-5; no definite D call. V lost 5 bases and J lost 0, with 10 bases in between. The germline V gene encodes CDR1 SEHNR and CDR2 FQNEAQ (reference sequence). The CDR3 sequence is 14 residues long.

The V gene is TRBV11-2, the J gene TRBJ2-7, with TRBD2 matching 10 bases. The CDR3 extends over 16 amino acids. The V gene's germline CDR1 is SGHAT and CDR2 FQNNGV. V lost 5 bases, J lost 1 base, and 8 bases stayed unmatched. CDR3 coding DNA: TGTGCCAGCAGCCATCCGGCTAGCGGGGGTTCCTACGAGCAGTACTTC. The encoded protein is CASSHPASGGSYEQYF.

V and J are TRBV6-5 and TRBJ1-1, with D perhaps TRBD1 (6 bases). V lost 7 bases and J lost 2, with 17 bases in between. Germline V gene sequence: CDR1 MNHEY, CDR2 SVGAGI. This CDR3 spans 15 amino acids. The CDR3 is CASKPIGQQNTEAFF. CDR3 nucleotide sequence: TGTGCCAGCAAACCAATCGGACAGCAAAACACTGAAGCTTTCTTT.

As concerns this clone: The junction and the germline gene differ at one end; a read error may be behind it. The V gene is TRBV20-1, the J gene TRBJ1-2; 7 nucleotides line up with TRBD1. Germline V lookup: CDR1 DFQATT, CDR2 SNEGSKA (reference sequence). The CDR3 is 10 amino acids. The CDR3 coding sequence is TGCAGTGCCCGGACAGGAGATGCATTCTTC. Amino acids: CSARTGDAFF.

J is TRBJ1-1 and V is TRBV18; 7 bases fit TRBD1. CDR3 size: 14 residues. Germline V lookup: CDR1 KGHSH, CDR2 LQKENI. With 5 bases clipped from V and 1 base from J, the junction kept 4 bases outside the gene matches. In DNA, the CDR3 is TGTGCCAGCTCAGAACAGGGGCAGAACACTGAAGCTTTCTTT. Amino acid sequence: CASSEQGQNTEAFF.

V and J are TRBV2 and TRBJ2-1, with TRBD2 matching over 11 bases. The germline gives CDR1 SNHLY, CDR2 FYNNEI. The CDR3 spans 16 residues. V was clipped by 8 bases and J by 4 bases; unmatched bases: 10. DNA for the CDR3: TGTGCCAGCCTCGTGATTCCTAGCGGGGGGTACAATGAGCAGTTCTTC. This sequence encodes CASLVIPSGGYNEQFF.

The V and J genes are TRBV29-1 and TRBJ2-3; perhaps TRBD1 as D (5 bases). Trimming cost V 6 bases and J 5 bases, with 15 bases left between them. The germline gives CDR1 SQVTM, CDR2 ANQGSEA. The CDR3 loop spans 13 amino acids. The DNA of the CDR3 is TGCAGCGTCACGGTCAGGGTCCAAGATACGCAGTATTTT. Translating gives CSVTVRVQDTQYF.